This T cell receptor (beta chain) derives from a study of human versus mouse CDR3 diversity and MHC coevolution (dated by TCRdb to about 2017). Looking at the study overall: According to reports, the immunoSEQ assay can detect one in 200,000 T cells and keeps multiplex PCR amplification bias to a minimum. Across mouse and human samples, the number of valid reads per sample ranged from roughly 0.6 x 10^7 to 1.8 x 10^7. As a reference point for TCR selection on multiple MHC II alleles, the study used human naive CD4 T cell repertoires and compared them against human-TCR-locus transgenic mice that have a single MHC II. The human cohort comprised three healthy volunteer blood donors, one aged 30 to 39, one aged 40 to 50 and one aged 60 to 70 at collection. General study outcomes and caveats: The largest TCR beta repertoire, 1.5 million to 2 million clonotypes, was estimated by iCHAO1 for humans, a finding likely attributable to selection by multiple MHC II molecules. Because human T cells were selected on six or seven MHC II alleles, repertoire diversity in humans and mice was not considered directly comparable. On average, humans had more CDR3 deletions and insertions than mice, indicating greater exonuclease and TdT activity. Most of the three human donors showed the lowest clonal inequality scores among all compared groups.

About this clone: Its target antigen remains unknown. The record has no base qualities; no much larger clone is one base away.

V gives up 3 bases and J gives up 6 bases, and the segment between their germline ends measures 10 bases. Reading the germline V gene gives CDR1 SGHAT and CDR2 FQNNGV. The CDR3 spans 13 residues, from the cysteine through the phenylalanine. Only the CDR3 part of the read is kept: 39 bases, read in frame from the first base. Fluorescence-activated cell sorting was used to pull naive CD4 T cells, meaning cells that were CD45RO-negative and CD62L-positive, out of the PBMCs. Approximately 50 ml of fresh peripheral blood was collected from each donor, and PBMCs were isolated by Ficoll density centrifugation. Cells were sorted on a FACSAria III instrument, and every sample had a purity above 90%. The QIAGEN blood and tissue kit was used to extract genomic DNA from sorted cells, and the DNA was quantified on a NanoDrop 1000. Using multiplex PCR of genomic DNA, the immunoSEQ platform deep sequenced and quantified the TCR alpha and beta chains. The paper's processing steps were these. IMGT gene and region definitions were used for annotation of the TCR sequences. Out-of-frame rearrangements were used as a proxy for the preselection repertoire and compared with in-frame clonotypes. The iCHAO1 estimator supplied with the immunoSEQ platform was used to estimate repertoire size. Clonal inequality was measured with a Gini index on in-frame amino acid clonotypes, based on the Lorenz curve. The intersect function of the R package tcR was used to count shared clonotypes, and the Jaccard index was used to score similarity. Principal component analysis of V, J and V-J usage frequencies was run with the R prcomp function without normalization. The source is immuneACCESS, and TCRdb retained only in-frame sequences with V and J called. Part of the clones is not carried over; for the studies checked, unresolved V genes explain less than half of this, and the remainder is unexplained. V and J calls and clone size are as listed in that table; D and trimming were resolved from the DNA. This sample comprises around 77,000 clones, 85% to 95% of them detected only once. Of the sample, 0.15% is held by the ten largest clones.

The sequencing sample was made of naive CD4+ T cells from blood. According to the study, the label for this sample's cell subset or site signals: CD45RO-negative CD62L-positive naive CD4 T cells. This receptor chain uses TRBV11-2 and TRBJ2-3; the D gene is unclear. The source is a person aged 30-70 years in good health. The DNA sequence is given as TGTGCCAGCAGCTTTCTCGCCAGGGATACGCAGTATTTT. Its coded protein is CASSFLARDTQYF. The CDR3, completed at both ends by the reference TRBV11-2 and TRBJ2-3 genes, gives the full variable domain EAGVAQSPRYKIIEKRQSVAFWCNPISGHATLYWYQQILGQGPKLLIQFQNNGVVDDSQLPKDRFSAERLKGVDSTLKIQPAKLEDSAVYLCASSFLARDTQYFGPGTRLTVL.